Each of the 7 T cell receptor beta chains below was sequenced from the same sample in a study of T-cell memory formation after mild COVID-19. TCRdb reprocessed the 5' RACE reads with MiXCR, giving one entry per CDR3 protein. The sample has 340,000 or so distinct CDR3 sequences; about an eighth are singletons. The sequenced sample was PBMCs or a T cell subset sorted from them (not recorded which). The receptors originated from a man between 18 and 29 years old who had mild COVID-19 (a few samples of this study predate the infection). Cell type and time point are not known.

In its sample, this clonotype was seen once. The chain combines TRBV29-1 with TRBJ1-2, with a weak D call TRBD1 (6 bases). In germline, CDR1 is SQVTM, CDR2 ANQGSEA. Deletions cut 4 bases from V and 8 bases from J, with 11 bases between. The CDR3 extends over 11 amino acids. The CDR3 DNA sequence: TGCAGCGTTGTGGGGGCCGCCGGCTACACCTTC. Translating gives CSVVGAAGYTF.

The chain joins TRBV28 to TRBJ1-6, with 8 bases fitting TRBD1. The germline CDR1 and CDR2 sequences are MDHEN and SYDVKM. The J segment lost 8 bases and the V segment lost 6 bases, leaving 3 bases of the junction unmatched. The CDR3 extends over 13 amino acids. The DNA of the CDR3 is TGTGCCAGCAGATTACAGGGGGATTCACCCCTCCACTTT. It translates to CASRLQGDSPLHF.

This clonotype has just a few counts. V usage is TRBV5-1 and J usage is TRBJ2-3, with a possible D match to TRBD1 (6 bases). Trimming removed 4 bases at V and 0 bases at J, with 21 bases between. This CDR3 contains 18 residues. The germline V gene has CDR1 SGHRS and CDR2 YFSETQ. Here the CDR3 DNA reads TGCGCCAGCAGCAGGGCGGAAAGGGGGTTCGTGAGCACAGATACGCAGTATTTT. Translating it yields CASSRAERGFVSTDTQYF. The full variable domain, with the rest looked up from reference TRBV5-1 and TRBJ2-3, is KAGVTQTPRYLIKTRGQQVTLSCSPISGHRSVSWYQQTPGQGLQFLFEYFSETQRNKGNFPGRFSGRQFSNSRSEMNVSTLELGDSALYLCASSRAERGFVSTDTQYFGPGTRLTVL.

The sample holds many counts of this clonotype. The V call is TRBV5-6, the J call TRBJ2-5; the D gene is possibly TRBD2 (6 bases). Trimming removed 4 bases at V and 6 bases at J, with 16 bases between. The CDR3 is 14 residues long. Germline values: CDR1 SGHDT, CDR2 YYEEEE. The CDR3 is CASSSRFGGKTQYF. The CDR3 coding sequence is TGTGCCAGCAGCAGCAGGTTTGGGGGGAAGACCCAGTACTTC.

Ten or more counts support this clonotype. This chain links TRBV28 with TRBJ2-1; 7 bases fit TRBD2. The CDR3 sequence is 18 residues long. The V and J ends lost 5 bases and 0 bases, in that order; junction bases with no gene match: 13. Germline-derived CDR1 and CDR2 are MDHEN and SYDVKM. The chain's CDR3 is CASSPYPGTTLSYNEQFF. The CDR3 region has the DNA TGTGCCAGCAGTCCCTACCCCGGGACTACCCTCTCCTACAATGAGCAGTTCTTC.

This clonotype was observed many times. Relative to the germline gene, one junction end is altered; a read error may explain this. In nucleotides, the CDR3 is TGTGCCAGCAGTTTAACCGGGACGCCCTCTGGGGCCAACGTCCTGACTTTC. Its protein is CASSLTGTPSGANVLTF. The chain uses TRBV7-3 and TRBJ2-6; tentatively, D is TRBD1 or TRBD2 (5 bases each). The CDR3 consists of 17 residues. CDR1 is SGHTA and CDR2 is FQGTGA in the germline V gene.

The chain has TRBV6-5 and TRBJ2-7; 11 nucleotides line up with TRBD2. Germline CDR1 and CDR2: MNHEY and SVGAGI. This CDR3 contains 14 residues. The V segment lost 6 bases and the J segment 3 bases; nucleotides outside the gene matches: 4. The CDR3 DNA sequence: TGTGCCAGCAGCAAAGGGACTAGCGGCTACGAGCAGTACGTC. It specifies CASSKGTSGYEQYV.